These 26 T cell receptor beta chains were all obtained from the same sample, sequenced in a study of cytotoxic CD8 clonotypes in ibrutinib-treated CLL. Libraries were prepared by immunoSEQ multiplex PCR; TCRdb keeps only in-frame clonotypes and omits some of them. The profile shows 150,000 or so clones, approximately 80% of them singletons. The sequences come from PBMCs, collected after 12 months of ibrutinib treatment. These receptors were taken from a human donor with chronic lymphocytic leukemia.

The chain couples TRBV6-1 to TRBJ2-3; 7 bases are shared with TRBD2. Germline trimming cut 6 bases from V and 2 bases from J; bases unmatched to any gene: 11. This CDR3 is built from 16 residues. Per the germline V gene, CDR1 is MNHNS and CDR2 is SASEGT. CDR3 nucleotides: TGTGCCAGCAGGGAATACTCTAGCGGACCCACAGATACGCAGTATTTT. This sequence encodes CASREYSSGPTDTQYF.

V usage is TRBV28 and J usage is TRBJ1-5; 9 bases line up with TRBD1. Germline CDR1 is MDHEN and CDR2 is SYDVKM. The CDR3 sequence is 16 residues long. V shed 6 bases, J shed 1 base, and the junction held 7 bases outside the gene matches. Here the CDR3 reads CASRGTGQNSNQPQHF. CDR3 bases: TGTGCCAGCAGGGGGACAGGGCAAAACAGCAATCAGCCCCAGCATTTT. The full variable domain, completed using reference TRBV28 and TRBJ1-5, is DVKVTQSSRYLVKRTGEKVFLECVQDMDHENMFWYRQDPGLGLRLIYFSYDVKMKEKGDIPEGYSVSREKKERFSLILESASTNQTSMYLCASRGTGQNSNQPQHFGDGTRLSIL.

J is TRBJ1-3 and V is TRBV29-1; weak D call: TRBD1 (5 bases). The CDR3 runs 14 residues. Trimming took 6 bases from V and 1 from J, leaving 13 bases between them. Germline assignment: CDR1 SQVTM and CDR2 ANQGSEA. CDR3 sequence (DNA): TGCAGCGTCGGCACCAGGGAATCTGGAAACACCATATATTTT. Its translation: CSVGTRESGNTIYF. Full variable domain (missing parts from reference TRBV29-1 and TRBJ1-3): SAVISQKPSRDICQRGTSLTIQCQVDSQVTMMFWYRQQPGQSLTLIATANQGSEATYESGFVIDKFPISRPNLTFSTLTVSNMSPEDSSIYLCSVGTRESGNTIYFGEGSWLTVV.

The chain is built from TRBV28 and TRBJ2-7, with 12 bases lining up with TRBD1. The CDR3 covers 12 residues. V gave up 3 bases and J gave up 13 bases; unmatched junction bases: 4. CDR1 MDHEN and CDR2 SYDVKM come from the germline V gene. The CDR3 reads CASSFRDRGRYF. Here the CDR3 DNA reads TGTGCCAGCAGTTTCCGGGACAGGGGGCGTTACTTC.

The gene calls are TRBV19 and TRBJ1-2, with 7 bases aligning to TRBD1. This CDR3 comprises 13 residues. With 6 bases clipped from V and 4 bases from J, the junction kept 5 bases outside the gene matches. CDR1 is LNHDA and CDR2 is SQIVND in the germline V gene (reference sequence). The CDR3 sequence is CASRNSGGYGYTF. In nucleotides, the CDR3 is TGTGCCAGTAGAAACTCAGGGGGCTATGGCTACACCTTC. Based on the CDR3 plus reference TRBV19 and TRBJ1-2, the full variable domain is DGGITQSPKYLFRKEGQNVTLSCEQNLNHDAMYWYRQDPGQGLRLIYYSQIVNDFQKGDIAEGYSVSREKKESFPLTVTSAQKNPTAFYLCASRNSGGYGYTFGSGTRLTVV.

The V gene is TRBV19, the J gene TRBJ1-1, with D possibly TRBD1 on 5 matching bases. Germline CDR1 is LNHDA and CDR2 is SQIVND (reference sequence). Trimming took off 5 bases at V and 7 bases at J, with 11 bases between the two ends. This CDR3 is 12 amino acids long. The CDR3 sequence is CASSFGGGEAFF. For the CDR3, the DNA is TGTGCCAGTAGTTTCGGGGGGGGTGAAGCTTTCTTT.

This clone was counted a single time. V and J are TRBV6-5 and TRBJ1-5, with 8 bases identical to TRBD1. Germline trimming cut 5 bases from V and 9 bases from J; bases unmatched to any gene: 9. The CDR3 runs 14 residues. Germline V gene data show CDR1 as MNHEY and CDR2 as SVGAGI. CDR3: CASSPRDRQGPQHF. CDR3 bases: TGTGCCAGCAGTCCTAGGGACAGGCAAGGGCCCCAGCATTTT.

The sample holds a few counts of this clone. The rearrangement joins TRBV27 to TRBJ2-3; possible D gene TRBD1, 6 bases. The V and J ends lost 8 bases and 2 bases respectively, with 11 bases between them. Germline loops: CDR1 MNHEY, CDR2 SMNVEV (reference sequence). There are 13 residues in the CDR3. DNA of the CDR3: TGTGCCAGCCAGGGGCTCTCCACAGATACGCAGTATTTT. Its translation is CASQGLSTDTQYF.

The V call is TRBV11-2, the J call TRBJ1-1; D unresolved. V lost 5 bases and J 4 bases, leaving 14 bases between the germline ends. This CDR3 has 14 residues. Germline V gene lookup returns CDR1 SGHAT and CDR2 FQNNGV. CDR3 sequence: CASSLRSGGTEAFF. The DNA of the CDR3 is TGTGCCAGCAGCCTTCGGTCCGGAGGCACTGAAGCTTTCTTT.

The CDR3 DNA reads as TGTGCCAGCAGCCATGCCGGGACTAGCGTTTTTGGGACCGGGGAGCTGTTTTTT. This encodes CASSHAGTSVFGTGELFF. This chain joins TRBV4-2 and TRBJ2-2; 10 positions agree with TRBD2. The trim removed 3 bases at V and 5 bases at J, leaving 12 bases unmatched. Germline values: CDR1 LGHNA, CDR2 YNFKEQ. The CDR3 extends over 18 amino acids.

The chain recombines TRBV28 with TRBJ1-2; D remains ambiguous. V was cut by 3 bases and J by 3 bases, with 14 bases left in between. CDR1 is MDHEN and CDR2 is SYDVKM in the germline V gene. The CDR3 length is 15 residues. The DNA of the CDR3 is TGTGCCAGCAGTTTCCTTGGAGACCTTTACTATGGCTACACCTTC. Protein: CASSFLGDLYYGYTF.

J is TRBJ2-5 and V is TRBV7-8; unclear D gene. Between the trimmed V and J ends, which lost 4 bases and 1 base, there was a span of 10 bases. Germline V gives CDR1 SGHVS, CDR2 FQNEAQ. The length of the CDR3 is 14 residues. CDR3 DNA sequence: TGTGCCAGCAGCTATTCAGAGTTCCAAGAGACCCAGTACTTC. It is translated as CASSYSEFQETQYF.

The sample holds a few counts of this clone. The CDR3 nucleotides are TGTGCCAGCAGACGAGCAGGGCGGTTAAACTATGGCTACACCTTC. Translating it yields CASRRAGRLNYGYTF. V is TRBV13 and J is TRBJ1-2; possible D gene TRBD1, 5 bases. V lost 6 bases and J 2 bases, leaving 16 bases between the germline ends. CDR3 length: 15 residues. CDR1 is PRHDT, CDR2 FYEKMQ, per germline (reference sequence).

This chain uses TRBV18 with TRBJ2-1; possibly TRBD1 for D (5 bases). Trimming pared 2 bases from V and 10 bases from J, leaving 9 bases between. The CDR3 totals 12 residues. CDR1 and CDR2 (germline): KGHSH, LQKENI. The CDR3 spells CASSPVGLEQFF. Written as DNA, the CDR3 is TGTGCCAGCTCACCAGTGGGGCTAGAGCAGTTCTTC.

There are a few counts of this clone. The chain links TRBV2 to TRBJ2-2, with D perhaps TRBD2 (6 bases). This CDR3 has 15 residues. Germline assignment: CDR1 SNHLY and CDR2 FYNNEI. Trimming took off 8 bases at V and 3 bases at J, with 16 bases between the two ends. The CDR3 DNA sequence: TGTGCCAGCCGCCGGAGGGGTTCGGACACCGGGGAGCTGTTTTTT. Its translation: CASRRRGSDTGELFF.

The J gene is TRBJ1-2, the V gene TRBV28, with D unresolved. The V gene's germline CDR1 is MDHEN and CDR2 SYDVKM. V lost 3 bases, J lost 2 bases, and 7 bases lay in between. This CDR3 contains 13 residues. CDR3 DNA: TGTGCCAGCAGTTTGCGGCAGAACTATGGCTACACCTTC. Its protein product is CASSLRQNYGYTF.

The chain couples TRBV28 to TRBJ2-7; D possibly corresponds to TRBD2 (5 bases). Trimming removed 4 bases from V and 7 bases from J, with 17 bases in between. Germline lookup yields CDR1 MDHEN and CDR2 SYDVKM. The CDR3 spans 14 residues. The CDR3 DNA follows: TGTGCCAGCAGTTCTCCGGGGTCCATCGGGGAGCAGTACTTC. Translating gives CASSSPGSIGEQYF.

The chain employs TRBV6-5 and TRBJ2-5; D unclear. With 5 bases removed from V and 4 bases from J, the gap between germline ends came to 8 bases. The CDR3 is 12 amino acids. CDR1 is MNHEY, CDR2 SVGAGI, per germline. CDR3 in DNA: TGTGCCAGCAGTGCCCAACGAGAGACCCAGTACTTC. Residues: CASSAQRETQYF.

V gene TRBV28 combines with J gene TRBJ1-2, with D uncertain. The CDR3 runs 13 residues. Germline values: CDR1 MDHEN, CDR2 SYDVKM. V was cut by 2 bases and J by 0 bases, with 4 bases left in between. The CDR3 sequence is CASSLGPNYGYTF. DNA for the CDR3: TGTGCCAGCAGTTTAGGCCCTAACTATGGCTACACCTTC.

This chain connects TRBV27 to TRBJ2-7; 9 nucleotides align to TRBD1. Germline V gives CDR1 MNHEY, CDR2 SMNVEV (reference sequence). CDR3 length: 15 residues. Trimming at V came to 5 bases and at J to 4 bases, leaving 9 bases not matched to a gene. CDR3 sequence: CASSPPGQGGYEQYF. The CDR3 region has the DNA TGTGCCAGCAGTCCGCCGGGACAGGGTGGGTACGAGCAGTACTTC.

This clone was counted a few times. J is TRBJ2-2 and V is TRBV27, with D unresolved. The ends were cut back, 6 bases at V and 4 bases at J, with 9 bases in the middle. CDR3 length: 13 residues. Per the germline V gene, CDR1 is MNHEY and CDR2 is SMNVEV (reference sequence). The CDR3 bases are TGTGCCAGCAGCCGAACGGGCACCGGGGAGCTGTTTTTT. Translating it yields CASSRTGTGELFF.

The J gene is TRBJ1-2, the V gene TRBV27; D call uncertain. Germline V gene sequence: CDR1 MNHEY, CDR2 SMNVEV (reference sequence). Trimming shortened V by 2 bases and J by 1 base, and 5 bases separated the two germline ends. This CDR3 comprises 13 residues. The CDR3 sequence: CASSLTFNYGYTF. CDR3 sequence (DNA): TGTGCCAGCAGTTTAACATTTAACTATGGCTACACCTTC.

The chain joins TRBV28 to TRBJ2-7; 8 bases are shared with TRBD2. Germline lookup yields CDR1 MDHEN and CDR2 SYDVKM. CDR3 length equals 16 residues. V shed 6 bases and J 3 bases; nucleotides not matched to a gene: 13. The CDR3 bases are TGTGCCAGCAGGCCGCCCGGGGGGGCGACTCTCTACGAGCAGTACTTC. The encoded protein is CASRPPGGATLYEQYF.

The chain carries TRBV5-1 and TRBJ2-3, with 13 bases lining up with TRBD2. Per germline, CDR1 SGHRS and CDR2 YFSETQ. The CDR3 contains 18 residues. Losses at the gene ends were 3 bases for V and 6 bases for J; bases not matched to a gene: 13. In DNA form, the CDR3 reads TGCGCCAGCAGCTCAACTAGCGGGAGGGCTACTGAGTCGGATACGCAGTATTTT. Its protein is CASSSTSGRATESDTQYF.

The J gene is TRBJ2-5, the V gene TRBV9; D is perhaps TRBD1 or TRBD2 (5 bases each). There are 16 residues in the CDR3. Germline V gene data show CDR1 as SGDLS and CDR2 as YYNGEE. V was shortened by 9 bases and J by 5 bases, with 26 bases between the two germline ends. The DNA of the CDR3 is TGTGCCACAGCAAACGCAACTAGGGGTTGGTGGGAGACCCAGTACTTC. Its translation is CATANATRGWWETQYF.

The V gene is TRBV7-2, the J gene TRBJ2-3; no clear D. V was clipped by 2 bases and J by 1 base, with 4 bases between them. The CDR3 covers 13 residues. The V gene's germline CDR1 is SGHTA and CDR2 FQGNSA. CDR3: CASSLQGTDTQYF. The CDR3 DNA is TGTGCCAGCAGCTTACAGGGCACAGATACGCAGTATTTT.